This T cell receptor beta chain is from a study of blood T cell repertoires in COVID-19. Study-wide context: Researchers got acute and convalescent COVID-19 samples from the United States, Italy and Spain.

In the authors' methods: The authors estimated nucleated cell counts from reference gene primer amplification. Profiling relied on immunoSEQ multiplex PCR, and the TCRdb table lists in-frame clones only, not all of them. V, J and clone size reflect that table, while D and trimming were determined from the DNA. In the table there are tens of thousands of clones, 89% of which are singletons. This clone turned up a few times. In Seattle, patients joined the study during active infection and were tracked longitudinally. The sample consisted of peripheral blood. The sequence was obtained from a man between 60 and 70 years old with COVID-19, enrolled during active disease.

CDR3 coding DNA: TGTGCCTGGCGGGACTGGATGAACACCGGGGAGCTGTTTTTT. This translates into CAWRDWMNTGELFF. This chain links TRBV30 with TRBJ2-2, with D perhaps TRBD2 (6 bases). Trimming removed 5 bases from V and 1 base from J, with 11 bases in between. Germline CDR1 and CDR2: GTSNPN and SVGIG (reference sequence). This CDR3 spans 14 amino acids.